A selection of T cell receptor beta chains follows, all from one sample in a study of CD8 T cells in ankylosing spondylitis. TCRdb re-analysed the 5' RACE reads in MiXCR, keeping a single row per CDR3 protein. The sample comprises around 490,000 distinct CDR3 sequences, 5.3% of which are singletons, and roughly 3.3% rests with the top ten. Specimen: blood, either unsorted or a sorted T cell fraction (not recorded which). Receptors originate from a male donor with ankylosing spondylitis. Both conserved end residues are trimmed from each CDR3.

>TRBJ2-2|TRBV20-1
SASVTRNTGELF
>TRBJ1-1|TRBV12-3/TRBV12-4
ASSFSPGSNTEAF
>TRBJ2-2|TRBV4-3
ASSHPQGANTGELF
>TRBJ1-2|TRBV4-3
ASSRWTGFYGYT
>TRBJ1-4|TRBV20-1
SARTGFYEKLF
>TRBJ1-5|TRBV7-8
ASSSLRDSGQPQH
>TRBJ2-1|TRBV5-1
ASSLAEGRSYNEQF
>TRBJ2-3|TRBV10-1
ASSAQGQGRDTQY
>TRBJ2-3|TRBV2
ASILAGVKQY
>TRBJ1-2|TRBV10-3
ATRPGLNYGYT
>TRBJ2-1|TRBV4-1
ASSRIFGTSRDNEQF
>TRBJ1-5|TRBV10-2
ASSEMQYSNQPQH
>TRBJ2-3|TRBV20-1
SARLAGGSPDTQY
>TRBJ2-2|TRBV27
ASSSVGQYTGELF
>TRBJ2-5|TRBV7-9
ASSFASGFQETQY
>TRBJ2-1|TRBV20-1
SAPDETSGRTYNEQF
>TRBJ2-5|TRBV3-1
ASSRDSGPGTQY
>TRBJ1-5|TRBV28
ASSFVVSNQPQH
>TRBJ2-7|TRBV5-5
ASSFMPSINEQY
>TRBJ2-7|TRBV25-1
ASTPGTGSNEQY
>TRBJ2-5|TRBV29-1
SAGGRGTPGGETQY
>TRBJ2-2|TRBV10-2
ASIQGNTGELF
>TRBJ1-4|TRBV11-2
ASSLSGTSNEKLF
>TRBJ1-3|TRBV27
ASRGTFNTIY
>TRBJ2-7|TRBV3-1
ASRRLRGDEQY
>TRBJ2-3|TRBV29-1
SLTPSPSTDTQY
>TRBJ2-1|TRBV20-1
SAASGRGVQF
>TRBJ2-7|TRBV20-1
SADKGGATEQY
>TRBJ2-7|TRBV11-2
ASSLRGTRNYEQY
>TRBJ1-1|TRBV7-9
ASSFSRGSTEAF
>TRBJ2-3|TRBV4-3
ASSQDLADSTDTQY
>TRBJ2-3|TRBV7-8
ASSLVGQRQTSTDTQY
>TRBJ2-6|TRBV27
ASSLLGGQGANVLT
>TRBJ2-5|TRBV12-3/TRBV12-4
ASRRTAGRETQY
>TRBJ1-2|TRBV5-1
ASSPGQQRFGYT
>TRBJ2-1|TRBV5-6
ASSLGVNSYNEQF
>TRBJ2-5|TRBV20-1
SAPKGGTQETQY